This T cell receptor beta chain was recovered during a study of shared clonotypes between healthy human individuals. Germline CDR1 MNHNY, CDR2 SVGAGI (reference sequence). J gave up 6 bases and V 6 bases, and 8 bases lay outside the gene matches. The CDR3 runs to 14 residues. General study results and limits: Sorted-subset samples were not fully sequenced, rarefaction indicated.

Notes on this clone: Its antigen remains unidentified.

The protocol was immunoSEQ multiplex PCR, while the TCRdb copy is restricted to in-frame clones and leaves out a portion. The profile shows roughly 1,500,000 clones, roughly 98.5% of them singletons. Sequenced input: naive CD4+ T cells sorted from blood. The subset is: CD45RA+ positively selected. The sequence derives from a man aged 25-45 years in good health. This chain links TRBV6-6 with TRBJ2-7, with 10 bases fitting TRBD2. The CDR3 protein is CASSETSGLSEQYF. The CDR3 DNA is TGTGCCAGCAGCGAGACTAGCGGGCTCTCCGAGCAGTACTTC.